This T cell receptor (beta chain) stems from a study of tumor and adjacent non-tumor tissue in lung cancer. Whole-study context: Patients were aged roughly 30 to 76, 9 to 10 men and about 5 women, stage I to III.

The library came from three nested PCR rounds adapted from ARM-PCR protocols. TCRdb re-called the multiplex PCR reads through MiXCR, storing one row per CDR3 protein. The profile shows about 67,000 distinct CDR3 sequences, 75% to 85% of them singletons. CDR3 length: 13 residues. Looked up from germline, CDR1 is DFQATT and CDR2 is SNEGSKA (reference sequence). About this clonotype itself: One end of the junction fails to match germline, which may point to a read error.

No cell sorting was done before RNA was extracted from the tissue. This non-tumor lung sample came from over 3 cm beyond the tumor edge. Chemotherapy-naive patients with new lung cancer underwent thoracic surgery in China, August–late 2014. The origin of this receptor is a man aged 55 to 69 with non-small cell lung cancer. This chain joins TRBV20-1 and TRBJ1-2, with a tentative D call TRBD1 (5 bases). The specimen was distant non-tumor lung tissue. The CDR3 spells CSARHGALYGHTF. Written as DNA, the CDR3 is TGCAGTGCTCGTCATGGGGCTCTCTATGGCCACACCTTC.